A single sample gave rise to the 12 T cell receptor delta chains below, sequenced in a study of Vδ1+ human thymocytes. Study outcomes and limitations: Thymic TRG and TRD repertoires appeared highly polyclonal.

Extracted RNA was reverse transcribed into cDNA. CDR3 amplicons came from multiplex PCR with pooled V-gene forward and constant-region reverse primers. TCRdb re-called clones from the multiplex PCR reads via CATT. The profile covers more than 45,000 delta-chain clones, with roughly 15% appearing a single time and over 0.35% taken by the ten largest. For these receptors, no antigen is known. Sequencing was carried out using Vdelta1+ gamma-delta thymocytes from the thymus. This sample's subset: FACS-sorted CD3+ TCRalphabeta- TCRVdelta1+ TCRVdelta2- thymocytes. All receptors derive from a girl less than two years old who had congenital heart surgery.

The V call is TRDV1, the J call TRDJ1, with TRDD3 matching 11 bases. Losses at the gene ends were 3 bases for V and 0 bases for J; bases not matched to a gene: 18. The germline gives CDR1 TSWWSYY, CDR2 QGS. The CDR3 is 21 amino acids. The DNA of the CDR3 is TGTGCTCTTGGGGACTACTTCGGTTGGGGGATACGCGGTTCCTACACCGATAAACTCATCTTT. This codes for CALGDYFGWGIRGSYTDKLIF.

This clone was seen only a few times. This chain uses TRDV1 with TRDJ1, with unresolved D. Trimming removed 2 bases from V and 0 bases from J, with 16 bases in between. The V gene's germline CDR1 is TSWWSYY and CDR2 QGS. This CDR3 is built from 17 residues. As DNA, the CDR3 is TGTGCTCTTGGGGAAAATATACTGTACGACTACACCGATAAACTCATCTTT. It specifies CALGENILYDYTDKLIF.

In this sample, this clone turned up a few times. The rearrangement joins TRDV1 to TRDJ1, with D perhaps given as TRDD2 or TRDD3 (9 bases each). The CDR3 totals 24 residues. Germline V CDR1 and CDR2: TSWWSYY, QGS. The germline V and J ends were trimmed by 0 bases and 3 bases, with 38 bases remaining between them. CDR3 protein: CALGELVALPTPGDTEKISDKLIF. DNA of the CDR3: TGTGCTCTTGGGGAACTAGTAGCCCTTCCTACACCGGGGGATACTGAGAAAATATCCGATAAACTCATCTTT.

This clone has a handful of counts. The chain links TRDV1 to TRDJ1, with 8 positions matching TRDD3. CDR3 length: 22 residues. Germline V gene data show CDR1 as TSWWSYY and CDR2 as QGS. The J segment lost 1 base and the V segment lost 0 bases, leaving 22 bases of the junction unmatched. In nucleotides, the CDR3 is TGTGCTCTTGGGGAACTATCCGATAGGCGGCTTTACTGGGGGTTCCCCACCGATAAACTCATCTTT. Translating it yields CALGELSDRRLYWGFPTDKLIF.

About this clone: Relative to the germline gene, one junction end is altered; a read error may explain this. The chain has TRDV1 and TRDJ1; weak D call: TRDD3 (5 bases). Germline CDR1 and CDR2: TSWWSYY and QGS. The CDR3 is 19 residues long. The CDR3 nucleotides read TGTGCTTTTGGGGAAGTCGTTTCTGGATCGTATCCGTACACCGATAAACTCATCTTT. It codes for CAFGEVVSGSYPYTDKLIF.

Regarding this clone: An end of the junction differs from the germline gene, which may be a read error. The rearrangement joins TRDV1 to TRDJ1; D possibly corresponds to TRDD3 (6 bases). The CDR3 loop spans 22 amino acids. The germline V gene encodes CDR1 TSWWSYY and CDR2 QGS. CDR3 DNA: TGTGCCCTTGTAGCTGGGCTGGATACTAGGGGGCCCCATGGGACTCGCACCGATAAACTCATCTTT. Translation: CALVAGLDTRGPHGTRTDKLIF.

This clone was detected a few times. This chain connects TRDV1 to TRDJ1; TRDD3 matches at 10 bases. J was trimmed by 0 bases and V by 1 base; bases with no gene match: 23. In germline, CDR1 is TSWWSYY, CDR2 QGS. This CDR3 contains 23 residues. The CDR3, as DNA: TGTGCTCTTGGGGAACCTCCTACGCGGGGGATACGTACTTATCAGAAGTACACCGATAAACTCATCTTT. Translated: CALGEPPTRGIRTYQKYTDKLIF.

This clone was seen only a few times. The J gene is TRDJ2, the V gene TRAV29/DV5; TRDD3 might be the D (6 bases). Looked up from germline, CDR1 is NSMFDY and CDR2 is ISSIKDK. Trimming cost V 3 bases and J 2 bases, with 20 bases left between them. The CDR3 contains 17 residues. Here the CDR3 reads CAATPAPGMGLTAQLFF. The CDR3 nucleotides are TGTGCAGCAACCCCTGCCCCGGGGATGGGCTTGACAGCACAACTCTTCTTT.

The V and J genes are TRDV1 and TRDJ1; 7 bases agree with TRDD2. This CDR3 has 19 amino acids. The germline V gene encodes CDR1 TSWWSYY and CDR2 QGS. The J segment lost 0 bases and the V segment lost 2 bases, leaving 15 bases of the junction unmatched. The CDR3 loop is CALGEISYFPQGHTDKLIF. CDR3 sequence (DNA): TGTGCTCTTGGGGAAATTTCCTACTTTCCGCAGGGACACACCGATAAACTCATCTTT.

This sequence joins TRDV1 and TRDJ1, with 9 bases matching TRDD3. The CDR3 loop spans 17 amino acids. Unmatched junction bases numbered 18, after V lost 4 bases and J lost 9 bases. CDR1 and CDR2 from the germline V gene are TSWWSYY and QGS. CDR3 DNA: TGTGCTCTTGGGGGACCATACCGGAACGCTGGGGGATTGCAACTCATCTTT. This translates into CALGGPYRNAGGLQLIF.

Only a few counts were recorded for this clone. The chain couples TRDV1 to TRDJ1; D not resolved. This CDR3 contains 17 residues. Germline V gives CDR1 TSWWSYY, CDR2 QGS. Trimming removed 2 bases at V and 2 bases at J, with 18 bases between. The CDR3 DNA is TGTGCTCTTGGGGAATCCCGCCCATTCTCGGGGACCGATAAACTCATCTTT. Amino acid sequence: CALGESRPFSGTDKLIF.

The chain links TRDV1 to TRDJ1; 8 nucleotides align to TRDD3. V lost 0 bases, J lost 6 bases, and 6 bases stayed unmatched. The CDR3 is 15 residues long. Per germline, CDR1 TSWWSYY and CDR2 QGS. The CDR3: CALGELVRDTNKLIF. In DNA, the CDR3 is TGTGCTCTTGGGGAACTGGTGAGGGATACGAATAAACTCATCTTT.